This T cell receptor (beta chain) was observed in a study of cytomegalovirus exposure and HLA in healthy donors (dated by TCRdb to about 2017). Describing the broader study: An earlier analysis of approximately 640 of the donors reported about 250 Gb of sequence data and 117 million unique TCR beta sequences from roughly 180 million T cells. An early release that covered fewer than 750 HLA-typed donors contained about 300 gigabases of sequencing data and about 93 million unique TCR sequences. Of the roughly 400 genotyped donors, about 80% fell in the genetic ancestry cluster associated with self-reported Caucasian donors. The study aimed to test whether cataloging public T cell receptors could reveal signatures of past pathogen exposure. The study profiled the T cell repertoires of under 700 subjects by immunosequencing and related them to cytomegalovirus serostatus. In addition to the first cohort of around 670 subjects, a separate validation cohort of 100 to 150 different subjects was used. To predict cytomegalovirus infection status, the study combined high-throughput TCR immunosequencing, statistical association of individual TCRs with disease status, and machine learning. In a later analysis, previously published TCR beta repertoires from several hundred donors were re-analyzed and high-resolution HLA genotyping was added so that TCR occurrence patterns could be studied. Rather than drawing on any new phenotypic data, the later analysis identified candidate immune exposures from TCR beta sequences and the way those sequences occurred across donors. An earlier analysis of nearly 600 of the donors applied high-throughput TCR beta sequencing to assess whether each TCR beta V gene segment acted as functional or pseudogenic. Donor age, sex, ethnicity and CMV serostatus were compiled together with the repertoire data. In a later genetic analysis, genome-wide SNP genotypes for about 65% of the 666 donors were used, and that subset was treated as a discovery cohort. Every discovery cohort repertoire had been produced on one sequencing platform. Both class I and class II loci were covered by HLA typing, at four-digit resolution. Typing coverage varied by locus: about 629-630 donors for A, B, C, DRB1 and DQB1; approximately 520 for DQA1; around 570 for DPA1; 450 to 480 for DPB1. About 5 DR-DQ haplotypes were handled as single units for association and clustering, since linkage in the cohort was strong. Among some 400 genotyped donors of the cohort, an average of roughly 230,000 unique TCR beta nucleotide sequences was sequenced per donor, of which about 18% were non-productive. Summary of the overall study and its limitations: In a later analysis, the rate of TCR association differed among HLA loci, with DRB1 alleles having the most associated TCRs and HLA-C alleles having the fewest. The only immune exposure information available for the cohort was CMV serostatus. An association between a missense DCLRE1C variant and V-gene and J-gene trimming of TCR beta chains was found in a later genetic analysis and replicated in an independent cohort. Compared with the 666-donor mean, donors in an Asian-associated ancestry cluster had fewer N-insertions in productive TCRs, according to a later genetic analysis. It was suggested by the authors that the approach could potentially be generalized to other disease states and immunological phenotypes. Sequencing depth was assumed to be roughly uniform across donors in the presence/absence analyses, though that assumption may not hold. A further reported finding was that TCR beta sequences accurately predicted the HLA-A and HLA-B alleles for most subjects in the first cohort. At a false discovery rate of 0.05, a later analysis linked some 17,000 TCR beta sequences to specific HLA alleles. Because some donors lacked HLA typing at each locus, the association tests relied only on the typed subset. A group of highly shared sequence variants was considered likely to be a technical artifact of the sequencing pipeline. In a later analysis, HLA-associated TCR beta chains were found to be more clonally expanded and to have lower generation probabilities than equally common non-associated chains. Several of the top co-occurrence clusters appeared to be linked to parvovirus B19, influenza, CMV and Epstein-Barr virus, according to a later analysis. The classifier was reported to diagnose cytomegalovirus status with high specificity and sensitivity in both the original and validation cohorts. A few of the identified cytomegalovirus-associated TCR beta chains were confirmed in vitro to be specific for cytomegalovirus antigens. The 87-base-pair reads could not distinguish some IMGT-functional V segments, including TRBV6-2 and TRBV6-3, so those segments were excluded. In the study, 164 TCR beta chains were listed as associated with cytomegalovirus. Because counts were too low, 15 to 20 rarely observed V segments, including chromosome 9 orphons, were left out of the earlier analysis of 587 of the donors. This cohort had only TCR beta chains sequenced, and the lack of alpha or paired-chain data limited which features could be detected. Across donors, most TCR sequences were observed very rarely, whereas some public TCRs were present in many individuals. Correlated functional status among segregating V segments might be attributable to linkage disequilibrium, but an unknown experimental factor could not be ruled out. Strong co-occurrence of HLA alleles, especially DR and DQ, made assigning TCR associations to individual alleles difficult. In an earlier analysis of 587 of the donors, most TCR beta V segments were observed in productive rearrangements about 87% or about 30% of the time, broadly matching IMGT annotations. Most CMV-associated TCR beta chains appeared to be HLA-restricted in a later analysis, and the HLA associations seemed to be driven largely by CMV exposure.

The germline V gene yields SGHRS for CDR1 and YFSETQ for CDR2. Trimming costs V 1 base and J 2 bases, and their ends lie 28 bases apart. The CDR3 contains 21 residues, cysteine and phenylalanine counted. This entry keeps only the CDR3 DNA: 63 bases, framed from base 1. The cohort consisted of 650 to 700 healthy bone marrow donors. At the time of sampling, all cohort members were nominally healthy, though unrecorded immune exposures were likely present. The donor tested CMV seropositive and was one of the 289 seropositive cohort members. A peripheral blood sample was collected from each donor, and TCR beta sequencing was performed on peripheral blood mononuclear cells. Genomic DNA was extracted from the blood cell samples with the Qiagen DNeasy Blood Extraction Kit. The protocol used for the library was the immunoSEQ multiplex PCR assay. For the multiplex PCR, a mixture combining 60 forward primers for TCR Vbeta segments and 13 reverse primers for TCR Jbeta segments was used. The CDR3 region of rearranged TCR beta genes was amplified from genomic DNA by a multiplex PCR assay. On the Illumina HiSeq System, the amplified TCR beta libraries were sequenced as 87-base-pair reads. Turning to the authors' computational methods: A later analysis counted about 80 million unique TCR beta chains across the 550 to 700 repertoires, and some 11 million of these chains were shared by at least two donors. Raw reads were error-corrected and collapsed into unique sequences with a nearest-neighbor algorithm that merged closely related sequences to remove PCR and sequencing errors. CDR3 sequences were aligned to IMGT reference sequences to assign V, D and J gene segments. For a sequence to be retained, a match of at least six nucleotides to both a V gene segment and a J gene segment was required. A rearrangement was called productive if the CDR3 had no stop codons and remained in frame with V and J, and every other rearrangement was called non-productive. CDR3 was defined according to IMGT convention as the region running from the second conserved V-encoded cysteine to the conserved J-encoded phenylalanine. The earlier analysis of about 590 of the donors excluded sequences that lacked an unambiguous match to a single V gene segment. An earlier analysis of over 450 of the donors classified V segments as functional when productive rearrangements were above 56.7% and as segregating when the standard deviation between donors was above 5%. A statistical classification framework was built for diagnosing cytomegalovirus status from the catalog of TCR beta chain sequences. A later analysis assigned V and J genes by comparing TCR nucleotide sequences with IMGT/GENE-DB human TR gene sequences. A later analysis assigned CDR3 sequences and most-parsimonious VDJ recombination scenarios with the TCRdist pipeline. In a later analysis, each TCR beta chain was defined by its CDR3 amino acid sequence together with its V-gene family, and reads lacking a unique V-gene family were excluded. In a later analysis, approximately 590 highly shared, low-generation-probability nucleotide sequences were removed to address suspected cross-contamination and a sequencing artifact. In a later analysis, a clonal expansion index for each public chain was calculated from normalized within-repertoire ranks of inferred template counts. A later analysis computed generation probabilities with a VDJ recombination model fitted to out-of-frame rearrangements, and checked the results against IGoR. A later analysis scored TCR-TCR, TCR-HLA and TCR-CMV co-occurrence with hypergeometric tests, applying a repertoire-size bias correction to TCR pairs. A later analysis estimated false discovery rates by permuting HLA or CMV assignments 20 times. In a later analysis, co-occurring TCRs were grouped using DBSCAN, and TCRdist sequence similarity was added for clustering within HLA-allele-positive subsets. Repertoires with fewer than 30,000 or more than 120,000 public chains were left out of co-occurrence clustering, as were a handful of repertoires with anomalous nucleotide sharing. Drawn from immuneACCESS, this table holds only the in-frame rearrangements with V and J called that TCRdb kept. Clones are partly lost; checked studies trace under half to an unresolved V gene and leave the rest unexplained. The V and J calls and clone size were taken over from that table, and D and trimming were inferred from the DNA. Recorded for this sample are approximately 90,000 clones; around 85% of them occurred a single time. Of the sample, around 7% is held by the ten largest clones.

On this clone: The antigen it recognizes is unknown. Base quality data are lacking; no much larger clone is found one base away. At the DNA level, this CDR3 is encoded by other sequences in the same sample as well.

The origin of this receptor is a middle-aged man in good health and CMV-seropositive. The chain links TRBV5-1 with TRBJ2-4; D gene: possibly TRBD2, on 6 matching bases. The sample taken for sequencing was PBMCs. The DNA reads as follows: TGCGCCAGCAGCTTGAATAACCTCGGGAGCGATCCGGCCTTGCCCAAAAACATTCAGTACTTC. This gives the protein CASSLNNLGSDPALPKNIQYF.